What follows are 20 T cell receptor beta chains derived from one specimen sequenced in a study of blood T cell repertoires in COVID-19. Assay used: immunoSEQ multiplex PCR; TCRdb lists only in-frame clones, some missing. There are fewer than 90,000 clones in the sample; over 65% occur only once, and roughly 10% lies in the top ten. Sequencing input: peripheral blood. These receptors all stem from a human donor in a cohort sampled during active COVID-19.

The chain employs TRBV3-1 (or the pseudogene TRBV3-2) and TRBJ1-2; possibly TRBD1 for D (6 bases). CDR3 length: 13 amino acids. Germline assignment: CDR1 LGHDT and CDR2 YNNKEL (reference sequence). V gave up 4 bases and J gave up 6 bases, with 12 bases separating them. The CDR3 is CASSPQGSDGYTF. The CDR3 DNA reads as TGTGCCAGCAGCCCGCAGGGGTCGGATGGCTACACCTTC.

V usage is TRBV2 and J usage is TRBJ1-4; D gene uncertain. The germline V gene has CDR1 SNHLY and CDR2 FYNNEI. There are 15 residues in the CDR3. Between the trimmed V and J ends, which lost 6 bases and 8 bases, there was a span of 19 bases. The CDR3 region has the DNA TGTGCCAGCAGCCAAAGCTTAGGTGGAGAAGAAAAACTGTTTTTT. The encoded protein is CASSQSLGGEEKLFF.

The CDR3 spells CASSPLGGSNSPLHF. In nucleotides, the CDR3 is TGCGCCAGCAGCCCGCTGGGGGGTTCAAATTCACCCCTCCACTTT. This chain uses TRBV5-1 with TRBJ1-6, with TRBD1 as a possible D gene (5 bases). This CDR3 is 15 amino acids long. The V end lost 4 bases, the J end lost 7 bases, and 15 bases lay between the germline ends. CDR1 SGHRS and CDR2 YFSETQ come from the germline V gene.

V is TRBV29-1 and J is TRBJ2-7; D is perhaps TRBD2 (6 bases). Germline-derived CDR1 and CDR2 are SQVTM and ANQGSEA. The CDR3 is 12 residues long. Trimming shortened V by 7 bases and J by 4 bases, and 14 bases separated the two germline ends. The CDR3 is CSATSTSYEQYF. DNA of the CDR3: TGCAGCGCCACCTCGACTAGTTACGAGCAGTACTTC.

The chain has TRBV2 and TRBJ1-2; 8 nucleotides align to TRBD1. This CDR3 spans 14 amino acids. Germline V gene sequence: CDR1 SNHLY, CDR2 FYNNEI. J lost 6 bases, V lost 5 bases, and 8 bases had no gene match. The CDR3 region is CASSSVGQADGYTF. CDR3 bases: TGTGCCAGCAGTTCGGTGGGACAGGCAGATGGCTACACCTTC.

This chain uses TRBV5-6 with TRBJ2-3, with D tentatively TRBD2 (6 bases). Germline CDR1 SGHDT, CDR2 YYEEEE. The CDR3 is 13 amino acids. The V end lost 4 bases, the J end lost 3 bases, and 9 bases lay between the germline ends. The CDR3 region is CASSTTSTDTQYF. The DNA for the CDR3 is TGTGCCAGCAGCACGACTAGTACAGATACGCAGTATTTT.

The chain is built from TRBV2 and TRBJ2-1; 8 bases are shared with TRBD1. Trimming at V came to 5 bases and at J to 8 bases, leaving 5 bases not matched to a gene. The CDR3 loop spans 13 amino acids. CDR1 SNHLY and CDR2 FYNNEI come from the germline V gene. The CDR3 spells CASSMDREDEQFF. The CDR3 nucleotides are TGTGCCAGCAGTATGGACAGGGAGGATGAGCAGTTCTTC.

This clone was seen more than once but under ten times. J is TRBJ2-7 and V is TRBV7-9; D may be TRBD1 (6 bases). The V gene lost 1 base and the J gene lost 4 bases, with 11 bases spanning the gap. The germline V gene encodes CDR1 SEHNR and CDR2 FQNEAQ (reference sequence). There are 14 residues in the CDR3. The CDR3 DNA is TGTGCCAGCAGCTTAGTAGGGACACAATACGAGCAGTACTTC. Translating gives CASSLVGTQYEQYF. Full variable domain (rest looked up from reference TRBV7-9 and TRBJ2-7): DTGVSQNPRHKITKRGQNVTFRCDPISEHNRLYWYRQTLGQGPEFLTYFQNEAQLEKSRLLSDRFSAERPKGSFSTLEIQRTEQGDSAMYLCASSLVGTQYEQYFGPGTRLTVT.

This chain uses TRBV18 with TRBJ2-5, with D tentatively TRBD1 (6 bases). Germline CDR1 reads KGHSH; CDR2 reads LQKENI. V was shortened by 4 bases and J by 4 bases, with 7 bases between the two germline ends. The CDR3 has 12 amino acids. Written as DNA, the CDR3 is TGTGCCAGCTCACTGGACAGAGAGACCCAGTACTTC. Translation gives CASSLDRETQYF.

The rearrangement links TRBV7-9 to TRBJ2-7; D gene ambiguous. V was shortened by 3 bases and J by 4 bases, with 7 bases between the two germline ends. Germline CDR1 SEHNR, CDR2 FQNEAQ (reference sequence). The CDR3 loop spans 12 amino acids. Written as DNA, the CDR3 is TGTGCCAGCAGCTTTGACATTTACGAGCAGTACTTC. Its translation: CASSFDIYEQYF.

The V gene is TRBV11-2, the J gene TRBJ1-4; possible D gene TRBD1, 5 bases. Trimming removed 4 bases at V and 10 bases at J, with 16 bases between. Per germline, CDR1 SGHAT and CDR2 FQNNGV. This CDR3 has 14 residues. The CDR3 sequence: CASSSPAGSGKLFF. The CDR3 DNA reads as TGTGCCAGCAGCTCCCCGGCAGGGTCTGGAAAACTGTTTTTT.

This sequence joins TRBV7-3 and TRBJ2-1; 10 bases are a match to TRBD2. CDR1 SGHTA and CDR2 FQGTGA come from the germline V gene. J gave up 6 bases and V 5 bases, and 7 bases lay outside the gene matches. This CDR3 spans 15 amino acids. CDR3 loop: CASSPAGGPSNEQFF. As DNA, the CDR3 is TGTGCCAGCAGCCCAGCGGGAGGGCCGAGCAATGAGCAGTTCTTC.

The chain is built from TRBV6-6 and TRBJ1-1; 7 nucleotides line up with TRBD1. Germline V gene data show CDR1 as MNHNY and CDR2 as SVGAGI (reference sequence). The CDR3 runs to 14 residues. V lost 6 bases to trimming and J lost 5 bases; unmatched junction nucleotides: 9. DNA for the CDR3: TGTGCCAGCAGCTATTCGGCAGGGGGTACTGAAGCTTTCTTT. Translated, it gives CASSYSAGGTEAFF.

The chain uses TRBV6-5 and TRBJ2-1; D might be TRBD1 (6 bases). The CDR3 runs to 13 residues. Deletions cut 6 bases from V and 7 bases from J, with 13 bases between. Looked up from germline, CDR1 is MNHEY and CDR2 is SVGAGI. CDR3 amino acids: CASSTLGGNEQFF. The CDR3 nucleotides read TGTGCCAGCAGCACACTAGGGGGTAATGAGCAGTTCTTC.

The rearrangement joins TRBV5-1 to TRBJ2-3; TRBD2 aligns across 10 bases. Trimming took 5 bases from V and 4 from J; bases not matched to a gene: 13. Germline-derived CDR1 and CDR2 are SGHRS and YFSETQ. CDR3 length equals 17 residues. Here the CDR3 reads CASRTQGIAGGADTQYF. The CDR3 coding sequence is TGCGCCAGCAGGACCCAGGGAATAGCGGGAGGTGCAGATACGCAGTATTTT.

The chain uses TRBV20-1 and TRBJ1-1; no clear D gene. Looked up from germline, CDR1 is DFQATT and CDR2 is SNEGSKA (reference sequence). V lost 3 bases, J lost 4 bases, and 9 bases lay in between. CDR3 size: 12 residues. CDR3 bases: TGCAGTGCTAGTGTTCCGGGCACTGAAGCTTTCTTT. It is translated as CSASVPGTEAFF.

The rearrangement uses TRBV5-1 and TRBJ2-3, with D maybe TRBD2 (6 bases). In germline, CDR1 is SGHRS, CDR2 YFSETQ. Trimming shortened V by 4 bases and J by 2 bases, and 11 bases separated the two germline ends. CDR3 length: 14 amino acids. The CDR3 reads CASSPGDDTDTQYF. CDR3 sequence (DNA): TGCGCCAGCAGCCCGGGGGACGACACAGATACGCAGTATTTT.

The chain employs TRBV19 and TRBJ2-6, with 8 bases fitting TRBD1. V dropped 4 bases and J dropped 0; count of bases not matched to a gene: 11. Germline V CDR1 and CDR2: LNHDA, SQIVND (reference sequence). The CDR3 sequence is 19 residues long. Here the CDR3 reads CASSNGPGQAFSGANVLTF. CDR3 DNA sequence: TGTGCCAGTAGTAACGGCCCGGGACAGGCATTCTCTGGGGCCAACGTCCTGACTTTC.

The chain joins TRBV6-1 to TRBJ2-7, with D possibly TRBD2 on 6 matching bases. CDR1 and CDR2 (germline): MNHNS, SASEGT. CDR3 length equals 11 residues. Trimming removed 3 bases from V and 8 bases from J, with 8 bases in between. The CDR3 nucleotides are TGTGCCAGCAGTGATACTAGCAAGCAGTACTTC. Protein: CASSDTSKQYF.

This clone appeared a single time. As DNA, the CDR3 is TGTGCCAGCAGCTTGGTTGGGGGAGGGCCAACAGATACGCAGTATTTT. It translates to CASSLVGGGPTDTQYF. The chain has TRBV5-4 and TRBJ2-3, with 7 bases fitting TRBD2. The CDR3 length is 16 residues. The trim removed 0 bases at V and 3 bases at J, leaving 7 bases unmatched. Germline CDR1 SGHNT, CDR2 YYREEE (reference sequence).